The source of this T cell receptor beta chain is a study of Ad26.COV2.S vaccination and SARS-CoV-2 variants. V was pared by 3 bases and J by 4 bases, with 9 bases between. CDR3 length equals 13 residues. Note on this clone: Its cognate antigen is unknown.

Generated by immunoSEQ multiplex PCR, the TCRdb table keeps only in-frame clones and is missing some. This sample has roughly 700,000 clones, with about 89% found just once. Stated treatment: 15 to 20 received Ad26.COV2.S at low or high dose, single or two shots; about five received placebo; per-sample allocation not given. Day 63 after the first injection of vaccine or placebo was the sampling time. Expression of Wuhan-strain SARS-CoV-2 spike came from the Ad26 vector that formed the vaccine. Study results and caveats: Vaccine recipients and placebo recipients showed similar non-spike TCR breadth.

This TCR came from a person aged 18 to 59 who received the Ad26.COV2.S COVID-19 vaccine or a placebo. Sequenced here: peripheral blood, sampled in a trial of Ad26.COV2.S vaccine versus placebo. The chain carries TRBV12-3 or TRBV12-4 and TRBJ1-2; D is undetermined. The CDR3 DNA is TGTGCCAGCAGTTTGTCGGGCGTCTATGGCTACACCTTC. Its translation: CASSLSGVYGYTF.